A selection of T cell receptor beta chains follows, all from one sample in a study of blood T cell repertoires in COVID-19. Measured with immunoSEQ multiplex PCR; TCRdb has only the in-frame clones, and not every one. Of 68,000 or so clones detected, approximately 80% appear once; the ten largest clones hold roughly 9.8%. The sample consisted of peripheral blood. These receptors were taken from a woman between 50 and 59 years old with acute or convalescent COVID-19. CDR3s include the opening cysteine and the closing phenylalanine or tryptophan. D genes are given only for firm matches. Not every row has a clone size; where given, it reads once, few, many or a size class.

TRBD1 | TRBJ1-3 | few | TRBV5-1 | CASSPKTGGENTIYF | TGCGCCAGCAGTCCTAAGACAGGGGGCGAAAACACCATATATTTT
NA | TRBJ2-3 | NA | TRBV7-3 | CASSHDGSTDTQYF | TGTGCCAGCAGCCATGACGGGAGCACAGATACGCAGTATTTT
TRBD1 | TRBJ1-2 | NA | TRBV28 | CASSGIGTDLNYGYTF | TGTGCCAGCAGTGGGATTGGGACAGACCTTAACTATGGCTACACCTTC
TRBD1 | TRBJ2-1 | NA | TRBV6-5 | CASSYPGQGMNEQFF | TGTGCCAGCAGTTACCCGGGACAGGGGATGAATGAGCAGTTCTTC
NA | TRBJ1-5 | NA | TRBV10-3 | CAISDVGGNQPQHF | TGTGCCATCAGTGATGTCGGCGGGAATCAGCCCCAGCATTTT
NA | TRBJ2-6 | once | TRBV18 | CASSPRGLSSGANVLTF | TGTGCCAGCTCACCCCGAGGACTGAGCTCTGGGGCCAACGTCCTGACTTTC
TRBD2 | TRBJ2-1 | NA | TRBV6-5 | CASRNSGGPYNEQFF | TGTGCCAGCAGAAACAGCGGGGGTCCCTACAATGAGCAGTTCTTC
TRBD1 | TRBJ2-1 | NA | TRBV2 | CASSEGQGAYNEQFF | TGTGCCAGCAGTGAAGGACAGGGGGCCTACAATGAGCAGTTCTTC
TRBD2 | TRBJ2-3 | NA | TRBV24-1 | CATSGGSGGLTDTQYF | TGTGCCACCAGTGGGGGTAGCGGGGGGCTGACAGATACGCAGTATTTT
NA | TRBJ1-2 | NA | TRBV6-5 | CASSYSLPANYGYTF | TGTGCCAGCAGTTACTCCCTCCCAGCTAACTATGGCTACACCTTC
TRBD2 | TRBJ2-1 | NA | TRBV20-1 | CSASGTGGGYNEQFF | TGCAGTGCTAGTGGTACGGGAGGGGGATACAATGAGCAGTTCTTC
NA | TRBJ1-2 | NA | TRBV18 | CASSLLAPGIYTF | TGTGCCAGCTCACTTTTAGCCCCAGGGATCTACACCTTC
NA | TRBJ1-5 | NA | TRBV7-2 | CASSLDSSNQPQHF | TGTGCCAGCAGCCTCGACAGCAGCAATCAGCCCCAGCATTTT
NA | TRBJ2-3 | NA | TRBV3-1/TRBV3-2 | CASSQGPSDTDTQYF | TGTGCCAGCAGCCAAGGTCCTAGCGACACAGATACGCAGTATTTT
TRBD1 | TRBJ2-2 | NA | TRBV6-2/TRBV6-3 | CASSWDRVTGELFF | TGTGCCAGCAGTTGGGACAGGGTAACCGGGGAGCTGTTTTTT
TRBD2 | TRBJ2-7 | NA | TRBV7-9 | CASSHTSGSSYEQYF | TGTGCCAGCAGTCATACTAGCGGGAGCTCCTACGAGCAGTACTTC
NA | TRBJ2-1 | NA | TRBV7-2 | CASGAQGGVEQFF | TGTGCCAGCGGCGCGCAGGGGGGCGTTGAGCAGTTCTTC
TRBD2 | TRBJ2-2 | NA | TRBV19 | CASKLLAGTGELFF | TGTGCCAGTAAGCTTCTAGCGGGCACCGGGGAGCTGTTTTTT
TRBD1 | TRBJ2-3 | NA | TRBV2 | CASSPGQGGADTQYF | TGTGCCAGCAGTCCGGGACAGGGCGGGGCAGATACGCAGTATTTT
TRBD1 | TRBJ2-2 | NA | TRBV19 | CASSIVGTGGRELFF | TGTGCCAGTAGTATAGTTGGGACAGGGGGCCGGGAGCTGTTTTTT
NA | TRBJ1-1 | NA | TRBV30 | CAWSVFRVGGMATEAFF | TGTGCCTGGAGTGTATTTAGAGTGGGGGGGATGGCCACTGAAGCTTTCTTT
NA | TRBJ2-3 | few | TRBV29-1 | CSVERQAADTQYF | TGCAGCGTTGAAAGACAGGCCGCAGATACGCAGTATTTT
NA | TRBJ2-5 | NA | TRBV10-1 | CASSENVLGQMETQYF | TGCGCCAGCAGTGAAAACGTATTAGGACAGATGGAGACCCAGTACTTC
NA | TRBJ2-1 | NA | TRBV2 | CASSESTWQFF | TGTGCCAGCAGTGAAAGCACTTGGCAGTTCTTC
TRBD1 | TRBJ1-1 | NA | TRBV27 | CASSYGQGTGNTEAFF | TGTGCCAGCTCTTATGGACAAGGGACAGGGAACACTGAAGCTTTCTTT
TRBD1 | TRBJ1-5 | NA | TRBV7-2 | CASSLGQGNQPQHF | TGTGCCAGCAGCTTAGGACAGGGTAATCAGCCCCAGCATTTT
NA | TRBJ2-7 | once | TRBV15 | CATSRDLRGSYEQYF | TGTGCCACCAGCAGAGATTTGCGGGGCTCCTACGAGCAGTACTTC
TRBD1 | TRBJ1-1 | NA | TRBV18 | CASSNNLGTANTEAFF | TGTGCCAGCTCAAATAATCTCGGGACAGCGAACACTGAAGCTTTCTTT
NA | TRBJ1-5 | once | TRBV28 | CAARQVFSNQPQHF | TGTGCGGCAAGACAGGTCTTTAGCAATCAGCCCCAGCATTTT